The rows below give T cell receptor beta chains drawn from one sample of a study of technical replicates of blood from a few donors. Here immunoSEQ multiplex PCR was the method, and the copy in TCRdb shows in-frame clones only, minus some. The sample records around 95,000 clones, 90% to 95% being singletons. The material sequenced was T cells isolated from PBMCs. These receptors originate from a human donor in good health. Both conserved end residues are trimmed from each CDR3.

j_gene: TRBJ2-3
v_gene: TRBV11-2
CDR3aa: ASSPRVRPTDTQY

j_gene: TRBJ2-3
v_gene: TRBV30
CDR3aa: AWTVGGGSDTQY

j_gene: TRBJ1-1
v_gene: TRBV9
CDR3aa: ASSAPGGHTEAF

j_gene: TRBJ2-1
v_gene: TRBV29-1
CDR3aa: SGREIVDEQF

j_gene: TRBJ1-5
v_gene: TRBV28
CDR3aa: ASTSSPHRGPFNQPQH

j_gene: TRBJ2-1
v_gene: TRBV5-4
CDR3aa: ASSWSGSYNEQF

j_gene: TRBJ2-1
v_gene: TRBV7-9
CDR3aa: ASSLLPSEGPGEQF

j_gene: TRBJ2-2
v_gene: TRBV6-5
CDR3aa: ASSPVVADTGELF

j_gene: TRBJ2-2
v_gene: TRBV2
CDR3aa: ASSESSTGELF

j_gene: TRBJ2-1
v_gene: TRBV5-1
CDR3aa: ASSFTGTGRNEQF

j_gene: TRBJ2-3
v_gene: TRBV10-1
CDR3aa: ASYLGGSSTDTQY

j_gene: TRBJ1-5
v_gene: TRBV19
CDR3aa: ASSTRQIYQPQH

j_gene: TRBJ1-1
v_gene: TRBV25-1
CDR3aa: ASSVSTGINTEAF

j_gene: TRBJ2-1
v_gene: TRBV7-9
CDR3aa: ASSNRPGEQF

j_gene: TRBJ2-5
v_gene: TRBV4-1
CDR3aa: ASSSRLAGKETQY

j_gene: TRBJ2-2
v_gene: TRBV7-9
CDR3aa: ASSHMAGPSGSGTGELF

j_gene: TRBJ1-1
v_gene: TRBV4-1
CDR3aa: ASSQAWATEAF

j_gene: TRBJ1-6
v_gene: TRBV19
CDR3aa: ASTPGQGYYSPLH

j_gene: TRBJ1-5
v_gene: TRBV5-6
CDR3aa: ASSNAGLGPKPQH

j_gene: TRBJ2-7
v_gene: TRBV7-7
CDR3aa: ASSPGTGFDEQY

j_gene: TRBJ1-5
v_gene: TRBV6-5
CDR3aa: ASASGSLNQPQH

j_gene: TRBJ2-1
v_gene: TRBV4-1
CDR3aa: ASSPLRDLYNEQF

j_gene: TRBJ2-1
v_gene: TRBV11-2
CDR3aa: ASSFRAPQREGYNEQF

j_gene: TRBJ1-4
v_gene: TRBV6-1
CDR3aa: ASSDVVRAWEKLF

j_gene: TRBJ2-3
v_gene: TRBV27
CDR3aa: ASSSTRGTDTQY

j_gene: TRBJ2-1
v_gene: TRBV9
CDR3aa: ASSATTPGGNEQF

j_gene: TRBJ2-1
v_gene: TRBV11-3
CDR3aa: ASSRGLAGVGEGNEQF

j_gene: TRBJ2-5
v_gene: TRBV7-6
CDR3aa: ASSSRVSGETQY

j_gene: TRBJ1-3
v_gene: TRBV7-9
CDR3aa: ASSRATGVGNTIY

j_gene: TRBJ2-7
v_gene: TRBV27
CDR3aa: ASSSGGGPNYEQY

j_gene: TRBJ1-1
v_gene: TRBV29-1
CDR3aa: SAVTGLNTEAF

j_gene: TRBJ2-7
v_gene: TRBV11-3
CDR3aa: ASSSRLGGYSYEQY

j_gene: TRBJ1-2
v_gene: TRBV6-5
CDR3aa: ASSPGGVYGYT

j_gene: TRBJ2-1
v_gene: TRBV18
CDR3aa: ASSPSLGEGNNEQF

j_gene: TRBJ2-5
v_gene: TRBV4-2
CDR3aa: ASSQEDRGGETQY

j_gene: TRBJ2-3
v_gene: TRBV7-6
CDR3aa: ASSLGGGVTDTQY

j_gene: TRBJ1-1
v_gene: TRBV5-1
CDR3aa: ASSTQGGVTEAF

j_gene: TRBJ1-4
v_gene: TRBV6-5
CDR3aa: ASSYLTGDNEKLF

j_gene: TRBJ2-1
v_gene: TRBV2
CDR3aa: ASRVLAGASNEQF

j_gene: TRBJ2-3
v_gene: TRBV28
CDR3aa: ASRGTSGSTDTQY

j_gene: TRBJ1-2
v_gene: TRBV19
CDR3aa: ASAVSLRSGHYGYT

j_gene: TRBJ2-1
v_gene: TRBV7-3
CDR3aa: ASSPRGYNEQF